The next 22 T cell receptor beta chains were all read from a single sample in a study of T cells in Graves' hyperthyroidism and ophthalmopathy. Authors of the study amplified TCR beta CDR3 regions from RNA transcripts. The study used the HTBI primer set for a first-round RT-PCR of the TCR CDR3. TCRdb re-called the multiplex PCR reads through MiXCR, storing one row per CDR3 protein. In the table there are hundreds of thousands of distinct CDR3 sequences, 16% of which are singletons. Input material: blood. The receptors were gathered from a middle-aged woman with Graves' ophthalmopathy.

This clonotype was counted at least ten times. The chain carries TRBV18 and TRBJ2-1, with 9 bases fitting TRBD1. The trim removed 3 bases at V and 8 bases at J, leaving 11 bases unmatched. In germline, CDR1 is KGHSH, CDR2 LQKENI. The CDR3 totals 16 residues. CDR3 DNA: TGTGCCAGCTCACCGCCCCCGGGACAGGGTATGGATGAGCAGTTCTTC. Translating it yields CASSPPPGQGMDEQFF.

This chain connects TRBV19 to TRBJ2-1; the D is unclear. Germline CDR1 reads LNHDA; CDR2 reads SQIVND (reference sequence). The CDR3 covers 11 residues. Trimming pared 10 bases from V and 5 bases from J, leaving 9 bases between. This chain's CDR3 is CATRLNNEQFF. CDR3 DNA: TGTGCCACCAGACTGAACAATGAGCAGTTCTTC.

In this sample, this clonotype turned up many times. This chain connects TRBV28 to TRBJ2-7; weak D call: TRBD2 (5 bases). Germline CDR1 MDHEN, CDR2 SYDVKM. The V end was cut by 9 bases, the J end by 3 bases, with 15 bases between. This CDR3 is 13 amino acids long. This CDR3 is CASQAGLIYEQYF. The CDR3 bases are TGTGCCAGTCAGGCCGGACTTATCTACGAGCAGTACTTC.

V and J are TRBV29-1 and TRBJ2-3; 8 nucleotides agree with TRBD2. CDR3 size: 13 residues. J gave up 4 bases and V 5 bases, and 5 bases lay outside the gene matches. Looked up from germline, CDR1 is SQVTM and CDR2 is ANQGSEA. CDR3 bases: TGCAGCGTTTCGACTAGCGCGGCAGATACGCAGTATTTT. This sequence encodes CSVSTSAADTQYF.

This sequence joins TRBV20-1 and TRBJ2-3; D gene ambiguous. The CDR3 is made up of 14 amino acids. CDR1 DFQATT and CDR2 SNEGSKA come from the germline V gene (reference sequence). V lost 3 bases, J lost 2 bases, and 12 bases lay in between. The CDR3: CSARRRPFTDTQYF. The CDR3 region has the DNA TGCAGTGCTAGGCGCCGTCCTTTCACAGATACGCAGTATTTT.

The CDR3 is CASSEGRQTYEQYF. The CDR3 DNA sequence: TGTGCCAGCAGCGAGGGGAGACAGACCTACGAGCAGTACTTC. The chain carries TRBV11-2 and TRBJ2-7; D tentatively fits TRBD1 or TRBD2 (5 bases each). V gave up 5 bases and J gave up 2 bases, with 13 bases separating them. Germline V gene lookup returns CDR1 SGHAT and CDR2 FQNNGV. This CDR3 is 14 amino acids long.

The rearrangement uses TRBV11-2 and TRBJ2-7; D may be TRBD2 (5 bases). The ends were cut back, 4 bases at V and 3 bases at J, with 19 bases in the middle. CDR1 and CDR2 (germline): SGHAT, FQNNGV. The CDR3 is made up of 16 amino acids. CDR3 amino acids: CASSWESGLRSYEQYF. In DNA, the CDR3 is TGTGCCAGCAGCTGGGAGAGTGGCCTCAGAAGCTACGAGCAGTACTTC.

This clonotype was seen ten or more times. The chain couples TRBV18 to TRBJ2-5, with no clear D. This CDR3 is 13 amino acids long. V gave up 2 bases and J gave up 4 bases, with 8 bases separating them. The germline gives CDR1 KGHSH, CDR2 LQKENI. Written as DNA, the CDR3 is TGTGCCAGCTCACCAAGGCCACGAGAGACCCAGTACTTC. This gives the protein CASSPRPRETQYF.

This rearrangement joins TRBV7-2 to TRBJ2-1; TRBD2 matches at 12 bases. The CDR3 runs 12 residues. Germline CDR1 and CDR2: SGHTA and FQGNSA. Trimming cost V 5 bases and J 13 bases; bases outside gene matches: 3. The CDR3: CASSTSGGFQFF. CDR3 nucleotides: TGTGCCAGCAGCACTAGCGGGGGGTTTCAGTTCTTC.

This clonotype occurred a few times. The V gene is TRBV12-3 or TRBV12-4, the J gene TRBJ1-2; 11 bases are a match to TRBD1. The CDR3 covers 15 residues. The ends lost 6 bases at V and 4 bases at J; junction bases unmatched: 7. CDR3 coding DNA: TGTGCCAGCAGGAAGGGACAGGGGGTCTTCTATGGCTACACCTTC. This translates into CASRKGQGVFYGYTF.

The rearrangement links TRBV7-9 to TRBJ1-3; TRBD1 matches 8 bases. Trimming took 2 bases from V and 4 from J; bases not matched to a gene: 7. CDR1 and CDR2 from the germline V gene are SEHNR and FQNEAQ (reference sequence). The length of the CDR3 is 16 residues. The CDR3 DNA reads as TGTGCCAGCAGCTTAAACCTCGCAGGGGGCGGAAACACCATATATTTT. As protein: CASSLNLAGGGNTIYF.

This clonotype was recorded a few times. This chain uses TRBV5-1 with TRBJ2-2; a possible D gene is TRBD1 (6 bases). The germline gives CDR1 SGHRS, CDR2 YFSETQ. This CDR3 comprises 15 residues. Trimming took 4 bases from V and 4 from J, leaving 14 bases between them. The CDR3 spells CASSPLGGGTGELFF. CDR3 nucleotides: TGCGCCAGCAGCCCTTTAGGGGGTGGCACCGGGGAGCTGTTTTTT.

This clonotype was recorded at least ten times. This chain links TRBV18 with TRBJ2-1; D unresolved. Germline V gives CDR1 KGHSH, CDR2 LQKENI. Trimming removed 1 base from V and 3 bases from J, with 4 bases in between. This CDR3 region has 13 residues. CDR3 sequence reads: CASSPRVYNEQFF. The CDR3 bases are TGTGCCAGCTCACCACGGGTCTACAATGAGCAGTTCTTC.

This clonotype was seen a few times. The chain carries TRBV28 and TRBJ2-1; D is possibly TRBD1 (6 bases). The CDR3 length is 15 residues. The V gene's germline CDR1 is MDHEN and CDR2 SYDVKM. V was pared by 6 bases and J by 0 bases, with 12 bases between. This chain's CDR3 is CASSQTGISYNEQFF. For the CDR3, the DNA is TGTGCCAGCAGCCAAACAGGGATCTCCTACAATGAGCAGTTCTTC.

This clonotype has a handful of counts. The chain carries TRBV13 and TRBJ2-1, with 11 bases matching TRBD2. The CDR3 contains 16 residues. With V trimmed by 5 bases and J by 5 bases, 8 bases remained unmatched. Germline CDR1 is PRHDT and CDR2 is FYEKMQ (reference sequence). The CDR3 DNA is TGTGCCAGCAGCACCCCCGGGACTAGCGGACACAATGAGCAGTTCTTC. As protein: CASSTPGTSGHNEQFF.

This chain joins TRBV12-3 or TRBV12-4 and TRBJ2-5; 13 nucleotides line up with TRBD2. Losses at the gene ends were 5 bases for V and 4 bases for J; bases not matched to a gene: 4. The CDR3 has 15 residues. As DNA, the CDR3 is TGTGCCAGCAGTGGGACTAGCGGGACAGTAGAGACCCAGTACTTC. It is translated as CASSGTSGTVETQYF.

This clonotype was detected a few times. The CDR3 DNA reads as TGTGCCTGGAGTGAAGCCAGGGGTGGGCAGTTCTTC. The encoded protein is CAWSEARGGQFF. The chain combines TRBV30 with TRBJ2-1; possible D gene TRBD1, 6 bases. This CDR3 is built from 12 residues. Trimming removed 1 base from V and 12 bases from J, with 13 bases in between. From germline, CDR1 is GTSNPN and CDR2 SVGIG (reference sequence).

The sample holds many counts of this clonotype. V is TRBV30 and J is TRBJ1-1; the D is unclear. Germline V gene lookup returns CDR1 GTSNPN and CDR2 SVGIG (reference sequence). The CDR3 has 14 amino acids. The germline V and J ends were trimmed by 3 bases and 5 bases, with 16 bases remaining between them. The chain's CDR3 is CAWRSTSHGTEAFF. For the CDR3, the DNA is TGTGCCTGGAGATCTACTTCCCACGGAACTGAAGCTTTCTTT. Full variable domain (remainder filled in from reference TRBV30 and TRBJ1-1): SQTIHQWPATLVQPVGSPLSLECTVEGTSNPNLYWYRQAAGRGLQLLFYSVGIGQISSEVPQNLSASRPQDRQFILSSKKLLLSDSGFYLCAWRSTSHGTEAFFGQGTRLTVV.

This clonotype appeared a few times. The chain has TRBV2 and TRBJ2-7, with no clear D. The germline V gene encodes CDR1 SNHLY and CDR2 FYNNEI. The CDR3 length is 17 residues. V shed 4 bases and J shed 3 bases, with 22 bases lying between them. CDR3 coding DNA: TGTGCCAGCAGTGGTAATAGATTCTGGGATACTGACTACGAGCAGTACTTC. It translates to CASSGNRFWDTDYEQYF.

This clonotype was counted many times. The V gene is TRBV5-1, the J gene TRBJ1-2; D perhaps matches TRBD1 (6 bases). The germline V and J ends were trimmed by 0 bases and 8 bases, with 17 bases remaining between them. The CDR3 extends over 15 amino acids. Germline V gene sequence: CDR1 SGHRS, CDR2 YFSETQ. Here the CDR3 DNA reads TGCGCCAGCAGCTTGGCAGGGCAGGGGATGGGAGGCTACACCTTC. Amino acids: CASSLAGQGMGGYTF.

This clonotype occurred a few times. The chain recombines TRBV12-3 or TRBV12-4 with TRBJ2-1, with 9 bases identical to TRBD1. Losses at the gene ends were 5 bases for V and 4 bases for J; bases not matched to a gene: 9. The CDR3 consists of 16 residues. This CDR3 is CASSSLRTGDYNEQFF. DNA of the CDR3: TGTGCCAGCAGTAGCCTCCGGACAGGGGATTACAATGAGCAGTTCTTC.

Ten or more counts support this clonotype. V gene TRBV5-5 combines with J gene TRBJ2-3; TRBD2 is a possible D gene (5 bases). Germline CDR1 is SGHKS and CDR2 is YYEKEE (reference sequence). The CDR3 contains 14 residues. Deletions cut 4 bases from V and 9 bases from J, with 18 bases between. The CDR3 coding sequence is TGTGCCAGCAGCAGCGTGGATGTTCAGCGGACGCAGTATTTT. Residues: CASSSVDVQRTQYF.